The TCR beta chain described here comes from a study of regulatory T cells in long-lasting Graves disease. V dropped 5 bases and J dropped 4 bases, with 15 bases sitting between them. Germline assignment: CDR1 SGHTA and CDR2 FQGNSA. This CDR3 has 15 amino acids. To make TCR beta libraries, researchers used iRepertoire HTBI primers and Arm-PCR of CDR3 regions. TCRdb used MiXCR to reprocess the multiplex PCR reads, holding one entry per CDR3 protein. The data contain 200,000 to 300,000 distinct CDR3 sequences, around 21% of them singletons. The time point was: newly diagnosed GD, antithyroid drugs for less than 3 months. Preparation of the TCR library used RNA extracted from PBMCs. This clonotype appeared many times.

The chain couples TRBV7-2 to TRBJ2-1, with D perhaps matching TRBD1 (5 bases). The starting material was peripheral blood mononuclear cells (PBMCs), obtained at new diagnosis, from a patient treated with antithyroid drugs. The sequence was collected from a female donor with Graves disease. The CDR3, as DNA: TGTGCCAGCAGCCCAGGGCGGCGTCAATACAATGAGCAGTTCTTC. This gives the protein CASSPGRRQYNEQFF.